This is a list of T cell receptor beta chains from one sample in a study of shared clonotypes between healthy human individuals. Data came from immunoSEQ multiplex PCR; TCRdb stores just in-frame clones and leaves some out. Among roughly 680,000 clones listed, just under 75% were seen once. Sample: memory CD4+ T cells sorted from blood. These receptors were taken from a woman aged 25-40 years in good health. Each CDR3 is given with its conserved first and last residue. The order of the fields is clone size, D gene, V gene, J gene, CDR3 DNA, CDR3 protein. A D gene is named only where the DNA matches it firmly. The listing skips clone size in some rows; elsewhere it reads once, few, many or a size class.

>few|TRBD2|TRBV7-2|TRBJ2-7
TGTGCCAGCAGCTTCGGCGGGGGCTACGAGCAGTACTTC
CASSFGGGYEQYF
>NA|TRBD1|TRBV10-1|TRBJ1-5
TGCGCCAGCAGTGCTGGACAGGGCCGACAGCCCCAGCATTTT
CASSAGQGRQPQHF
>NA|TRBD2|TRBV20-1|TRBJ2-1
TGCAGGAGCGGGAATTACAATGAGCAGTTCTTC
CRSGNYNEQFF
>NA|NA|TRBV28|TRBJ1-4
TGTGCCAGCAGTGTCCGGCGCAATGAAAAACTGTTTTTT
CASSVRRNEKLFF
>NA|TRBD1|TRBV27|TRBJ2-6
TGTGCCAGCAAGACAGGGCTCTCTGGGGCCAACGTCCTGACTTTC
CASKTGLSGANVLTF
>NA|NA|TRBV18|TRBJ1-3
TGTGCCAGCTCACCGACAGGTAGACAGAGCTCTGGAAACACCATATATTTT
CASSPTGRQSSGNTIYF
>many|NA|TRBV20-1|TRBJ2-1
TGCAGTGCTAGTGGACACTATGAGCAGTTCTTC
CSASGHYEQFF
>NA|NA|TRBV6-1|TRBJ2-7
TGTGCCAGCAGTGAAGAAAGAAGATTGAGGCAAAACCCGGGGCAGCAGTACTTC
CASSEERRLRQNPGQQYF
>NA|NA|TRBV18|TRBJ1-3
TGTGCCAGCTCAAGCCAGGTTTCTGGAAACACCATATATTTT
CASSSQVSGNTIYF
>NA|NA|TRBV5-1|TRBJ2-3
TGCGCCAGCAGCTTCGGTCAGGGGAAAGATACGCAGTATTTT
CASSFGQGKDTQYF
>NA|TRBD1|TRBV5-1|TRBJ2-3
TGCGCCAGCAGCAGGGGACAGGGTGGCCCAGATACGCAGTATTTT
CASSRGQGGPDTQYF
>NA|TRBD1|TRBV10-3|TRBJ1-5
TGTGCCATCAGTGAAACAGGGGTCCGTAGCAATCAGCCCCAGCATTTT
CAISETGVRSNQPQHF
>NA|NA|TRBV10-3|TRBJ1-5
TGTGCCACTTCCCCTGACAGGAACAATCAGCCCCAGCATTTT
CATSPDRNNQPQHF
>NA|NA|TRBV25-1|TRBJ2-1
TGTGCCAGCCGAGGGGCAGGGGCGTACAATGAGCAGTTCTTC
CASRGAGAYNEQFF
>NA|TRBD2|TRBV9|TRBJ2-3
TGTGCCAGCAGCGTAGCAACAGCGGGAACGCAGTATTTT
CASSVATAGTQYF
>NA|TRBD1|TRBV28|TRBJ2-2
TGTGCCAGCAGTTCCGGACAGGGGGCGGGCGGGGAGCTGTTTTTT
CASSSGQGAGGELFF
>NA|TRBD1|TRBV6-1|TRBJ2-7
TGTGCCAGCAGCGCAGCCGGGACAGGGGGCGATGAGCAGTACTTC
CASSAAGTGGDEQYF